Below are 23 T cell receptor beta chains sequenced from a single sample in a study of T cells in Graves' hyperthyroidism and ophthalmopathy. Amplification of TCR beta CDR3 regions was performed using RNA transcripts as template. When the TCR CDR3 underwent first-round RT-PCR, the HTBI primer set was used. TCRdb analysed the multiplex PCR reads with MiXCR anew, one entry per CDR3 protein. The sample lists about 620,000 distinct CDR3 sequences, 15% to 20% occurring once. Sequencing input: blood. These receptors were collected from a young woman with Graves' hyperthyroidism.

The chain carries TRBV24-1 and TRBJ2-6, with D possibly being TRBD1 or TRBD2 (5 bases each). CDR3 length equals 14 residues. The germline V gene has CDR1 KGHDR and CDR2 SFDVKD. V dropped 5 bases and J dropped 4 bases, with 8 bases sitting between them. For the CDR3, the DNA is TGTGCCACCAGTGGGGGGTACGGGGCCAACGTCCTGACTTTC. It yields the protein CATSGGYGANVLTF.

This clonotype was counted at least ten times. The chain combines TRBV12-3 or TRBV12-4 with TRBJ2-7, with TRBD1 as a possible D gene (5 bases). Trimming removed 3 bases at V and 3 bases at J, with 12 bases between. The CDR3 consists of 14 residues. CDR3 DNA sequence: TGTGCCAGCAGTTTCTCGCAGGGCCTCTACGAGCAGTACTTC. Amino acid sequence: CASSFSQGLYEQYF.

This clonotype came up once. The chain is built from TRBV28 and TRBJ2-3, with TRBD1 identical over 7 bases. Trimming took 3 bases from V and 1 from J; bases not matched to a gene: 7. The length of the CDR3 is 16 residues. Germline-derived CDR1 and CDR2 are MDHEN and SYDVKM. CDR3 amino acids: CASSFTNRGGTDTQYF. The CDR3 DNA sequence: TGTGCCAGCAGTTTCACGAACAGGGGCGGCACAGATACGCAGTATTTT.

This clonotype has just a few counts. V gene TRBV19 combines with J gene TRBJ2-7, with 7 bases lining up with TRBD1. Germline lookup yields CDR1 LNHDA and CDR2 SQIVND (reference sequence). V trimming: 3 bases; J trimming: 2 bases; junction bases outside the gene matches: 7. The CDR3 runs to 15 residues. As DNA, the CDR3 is TGTGCCAGTAGTATTGGGGACAGCGGCGCCTACGAGCAGTACTTC. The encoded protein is CASSIGDSGAYEQYF.

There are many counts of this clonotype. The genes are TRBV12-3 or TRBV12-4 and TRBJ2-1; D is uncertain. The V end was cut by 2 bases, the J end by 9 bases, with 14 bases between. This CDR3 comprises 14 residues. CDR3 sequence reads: CASSLTFGSGEQFF. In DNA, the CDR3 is TGTGCCAGCAGTTTAACCTTCGGCTCTGGTGAGCAGTTCTTC.

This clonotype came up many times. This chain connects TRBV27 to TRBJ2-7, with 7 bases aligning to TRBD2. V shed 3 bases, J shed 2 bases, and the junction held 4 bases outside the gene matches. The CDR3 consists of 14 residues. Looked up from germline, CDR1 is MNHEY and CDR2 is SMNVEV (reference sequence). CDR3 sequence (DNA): TGTGCCAGCAGTTTCGCGGGGGAAGCCTACGAGCAGTACTTC. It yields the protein CASSFAGEAYEQYF.

The CDR3 DNA follows: TGTGCCAGCAGGGGCAGAGGTAAATCGCCTACGAAAATAAATACGCAGTATTTT. This gives the protein CASRGRGKSPTKINTQYF. The gene calls are TRBV5-6 and TRBJ2-3; D uncertain. Trimming cost V 5 bases and J 7 bases, with 29 bases left between them. Germline CDR1 reads SGHDT; CDR2 reads YYEEEE. CDR3 length equals 18 residues.

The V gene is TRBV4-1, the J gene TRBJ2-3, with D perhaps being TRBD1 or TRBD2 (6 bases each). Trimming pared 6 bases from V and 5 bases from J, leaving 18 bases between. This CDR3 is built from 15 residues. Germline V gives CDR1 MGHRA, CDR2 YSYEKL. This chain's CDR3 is CASRTSSEGVDTQYF. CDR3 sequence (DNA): TGCGCCAGCAGAACTAGCTCGGAGGGGGTAGATACGCAGTATTTT.

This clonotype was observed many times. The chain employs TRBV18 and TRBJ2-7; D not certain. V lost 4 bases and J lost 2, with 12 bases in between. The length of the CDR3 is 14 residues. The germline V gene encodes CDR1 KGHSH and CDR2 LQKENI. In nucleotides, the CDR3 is TGTGCCAGCTCACGAGCTGCCCGGGCCTACGAGCAGTACTTC. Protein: CASSRAARAYEQYF.

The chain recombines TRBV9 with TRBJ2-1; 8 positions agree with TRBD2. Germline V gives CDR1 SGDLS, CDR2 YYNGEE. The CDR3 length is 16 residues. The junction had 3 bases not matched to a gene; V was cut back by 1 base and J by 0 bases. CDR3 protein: CASSVSGGGSYNEQFF. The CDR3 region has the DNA TGTGCCAGCAGCGTATCCGGGGGGGGCTCCTACAATGAGCAGTTCTTC.

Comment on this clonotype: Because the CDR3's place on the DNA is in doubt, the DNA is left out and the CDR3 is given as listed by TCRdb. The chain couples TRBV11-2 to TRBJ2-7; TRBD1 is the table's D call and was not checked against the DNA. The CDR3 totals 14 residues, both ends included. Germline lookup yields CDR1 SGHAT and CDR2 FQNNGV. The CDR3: CASSFGQGACERYF.

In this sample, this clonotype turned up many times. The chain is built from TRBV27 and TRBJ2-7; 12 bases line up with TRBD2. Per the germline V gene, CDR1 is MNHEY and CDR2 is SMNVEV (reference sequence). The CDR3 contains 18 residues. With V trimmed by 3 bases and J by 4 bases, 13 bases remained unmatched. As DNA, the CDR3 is TGTGCCAGCAGTTTTAGCTCCATAGGACTAGCGGGACGATACGAGCAGTACTTC. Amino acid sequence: CASSFSSIGLAGRYEQYF.

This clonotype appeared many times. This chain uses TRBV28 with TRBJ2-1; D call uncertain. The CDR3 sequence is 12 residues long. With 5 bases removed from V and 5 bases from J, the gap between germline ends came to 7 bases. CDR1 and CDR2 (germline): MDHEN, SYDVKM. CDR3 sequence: CASSGPHNEQFF. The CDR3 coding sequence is TGTGCCAGCAGTGGACCCCACAATGAGCAGTTCTTC.

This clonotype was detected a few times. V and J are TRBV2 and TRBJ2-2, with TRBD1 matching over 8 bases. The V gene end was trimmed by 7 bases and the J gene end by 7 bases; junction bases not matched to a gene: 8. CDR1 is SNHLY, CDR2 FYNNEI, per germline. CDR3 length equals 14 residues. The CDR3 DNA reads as TGTGCCAGCAACCCTCAGGGGGCGGGCGGGGAGCTGTTTTTT. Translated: CASNPQGAGGELFF.

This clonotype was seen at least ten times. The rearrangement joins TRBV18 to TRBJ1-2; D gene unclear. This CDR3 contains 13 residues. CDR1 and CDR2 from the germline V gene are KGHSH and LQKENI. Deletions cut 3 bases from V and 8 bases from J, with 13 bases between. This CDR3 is CASSPLGREGYTF. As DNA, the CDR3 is TGTGCCAGCTCACCTTTAGGGCGAGAGGGCTACACCTTC.

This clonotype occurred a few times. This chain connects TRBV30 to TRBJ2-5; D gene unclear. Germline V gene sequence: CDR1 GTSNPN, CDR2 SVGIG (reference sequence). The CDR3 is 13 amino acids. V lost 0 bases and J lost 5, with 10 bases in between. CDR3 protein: CAWSVLTGETQYF. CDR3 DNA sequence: TGTGCCTGGAGTGTGCTGACGGGCGAGACCCAGTACTTC.

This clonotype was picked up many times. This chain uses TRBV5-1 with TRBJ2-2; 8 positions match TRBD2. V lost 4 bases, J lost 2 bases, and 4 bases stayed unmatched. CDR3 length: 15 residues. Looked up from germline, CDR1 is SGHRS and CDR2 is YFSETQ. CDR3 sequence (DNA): TGCGCCAGCAGCGCCACTAGCGGAAACACCGGGGAGCTGTTTTTT. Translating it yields CASSATSGNTGELFF.

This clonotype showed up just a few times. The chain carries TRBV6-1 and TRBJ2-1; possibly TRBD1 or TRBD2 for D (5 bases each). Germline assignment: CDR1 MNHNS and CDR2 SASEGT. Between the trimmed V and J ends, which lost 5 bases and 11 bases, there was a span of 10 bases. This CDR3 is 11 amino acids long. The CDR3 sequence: CASSFPGQQFF. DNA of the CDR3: TGTGCCAGCAGTTTTCCGGGACAGCAGTTCTTC.

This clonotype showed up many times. This chain's CDR3 is CASSYLRSSYEQYF. The CDR3 bases are TGTGCCAGCAGTTACTTGCGAAGCTCCTACGAGCAGTACTTC. The chain joins TRBV6-2 or TRBV6-3 to TRBJ2-7; no clear D gene. CDR1 and CDR2 from the germline V gene are MNHEY and SVGEGT. There are 14 residues in the CDR3. V was pared by 1 base and J by 0 bases, with 7 bases between.

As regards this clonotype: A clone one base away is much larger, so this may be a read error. CDR3 in DNA: TGTGCCAGCAGTGAAGCTAGCGGCACAGATACGCAGTATTTT. This sequence encodes CASSEASGTDTQYF. The rearrangement joins TRBV2 to TRBJ2-3; weak D call: TRBD2 (5 bases). The length of the CDR3 is 14 residues. The ends were cut back, 0 bases at V and 1 base at J, with 5 bases in the middle. In germline, CDR1 is SNHLY, CDR2 FYNNEI.

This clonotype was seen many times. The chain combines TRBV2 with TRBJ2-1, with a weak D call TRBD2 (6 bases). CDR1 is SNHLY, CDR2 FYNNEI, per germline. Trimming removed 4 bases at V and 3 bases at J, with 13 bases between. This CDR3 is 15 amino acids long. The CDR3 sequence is CASSGGVGVYNEQFF. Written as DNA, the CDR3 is TGTGCCAGCAGTGGGGGGGTGGGAGTCTACAATGAGCAGTTCTTC.

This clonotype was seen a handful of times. The CDR3 reads CASSFIRLAGGKVDTQYF. As DNA, the CDR3 is TGTGCCAGCAGCTTCATAAGACTAGCGGGAGGGAAGGTAGATACGCAGTATTTT. V gene TRBV13 combines with J gene TRBJ2-3, with 14 bases that match TRBD2. Per germline, CDR1 PRHDT and CDR2 FYEKMQ (reference sequence). This CDR3 has 18 amino acids. Trimming cost V 3 bases and J 5 bases; bases outside gene matches: 10.

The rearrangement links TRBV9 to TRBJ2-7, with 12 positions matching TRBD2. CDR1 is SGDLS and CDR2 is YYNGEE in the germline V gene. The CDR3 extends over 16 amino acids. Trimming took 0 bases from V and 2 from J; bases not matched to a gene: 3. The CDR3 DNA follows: TGTGCCAGCAGCGTAGGACTAGCGGGAGCAACCTACGAGCAGTACTTC. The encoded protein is CASSVGLAGATYEQYF. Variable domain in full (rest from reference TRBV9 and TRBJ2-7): DSGVTQTPKHLITATGQRVTLRCSPRSGDLSVYWYQQSLDQGLQFLIQYYNGEERAKGNILERFSAQQFPDLHSELNLSSLELGDSALYFCASSVGLAGATYEQYFGPGTRLTVT.